The source of this TCR beta chain is a study of read filtering for tumor transcriptome and immune sequencing. Study information: Revised staging placed roughly eight patients in R-ISS I, roughly 16 in II, about 7 in III. Whole-transcriptome libraries were prepared after DNase treatment. Study-level points and caveats: Single-read clonotypes: roughly 81% of IR-seq clonotypes (approximately 4% of reads), about 75% of RNA-seq clonotypes (under 50% of reads). The sorted CD138-negative fraction was a mixed bone marrow immune population, not purified T cells.

Germline loops: CDR1 SGHTA, CDR2 FQGTGA. V trimming: 5 bases; J trimming: 0 bases; junction bases outside the gene matches: 5. CDR3 size: 15 residues. This clonotype was recorded many times. Antigen: not known. From around 0.4 ug of RNA, a library with molecular barcoded alpha/delta and beta/gamma adaptors was made. TCRdb processed the reads anew with MiXCR; each CDR3 protein has one entry. Among fewer than 100,000 distinct CDR3 sequences listed, 12% were seen once. Sequencing was performed on a population of CD138-negative cells sorted from bone marrow. The chain has TRBV7-3 and TRBJ2-3; TRBD1 matches at 7 bases. The sequence was collected from a donor aged 40 or older with multiple myeloma. The CDR3 coding sequence is TGTGCCAGCAGCCGGGGACAGATGAGCACAGATACGCAGTATTTT. Its translation is CASSRGQMSTDTQYF.